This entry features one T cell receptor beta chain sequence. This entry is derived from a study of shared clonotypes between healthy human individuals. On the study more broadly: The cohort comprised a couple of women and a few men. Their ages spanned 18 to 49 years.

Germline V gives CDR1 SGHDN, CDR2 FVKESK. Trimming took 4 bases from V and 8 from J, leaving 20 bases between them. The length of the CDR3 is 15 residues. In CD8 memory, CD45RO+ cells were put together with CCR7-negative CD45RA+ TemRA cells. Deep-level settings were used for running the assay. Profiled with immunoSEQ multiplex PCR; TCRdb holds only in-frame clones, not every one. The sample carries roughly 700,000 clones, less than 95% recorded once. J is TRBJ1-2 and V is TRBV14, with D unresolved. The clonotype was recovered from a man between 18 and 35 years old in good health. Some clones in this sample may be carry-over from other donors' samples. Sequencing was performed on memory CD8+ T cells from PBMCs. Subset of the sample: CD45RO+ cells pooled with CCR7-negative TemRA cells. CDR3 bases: TGTGCCAGCAGCCGAAGCGGCAGAACTTTTTTAGGCTACACCTTC. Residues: CASSRSGRTFLGYTF.